The source of this TCR beta chain is a study of tumor-infiltrating lymphocytes in primary liver carcinoma. Study summary: Each of the samples returned roughly 3.65 to 7.5 million productive TCRbeta reads (a yield similar across tissue types). Broader study findings: Tumor top-250-clone fractions significantly exceeded those of blood (p = 0.039).

For blood RNA, unsorted whole blood served as the source, and germline DNA was extracted too. Before surgery, 3.5 to 4 milliliters of EDTA blood were taken. The investigators made TCR beta cDNA from around 530 ng total RNA, using a constant-region primer. Construction of TCR beta libraries relied on three successive nested multiplex PCR rounds employing slightly modified ARM-PCR. Forward primers for TRBV1-TRBV30 and a C-beta reverse primer served the first two PCR rounds, at roughly 10 cycles each. TCRdb ran MiXCR on the multiplex PCR reads and lists one entry per CDR3 protein. The sample yields about 200,000 distinct CDR3 sequences, roughly two thirds seen once. CDR1 and CDR2 from the germline V gene are SQVTM and ANQGSEA. Trimming removed 4 bases from V and 4 bases from J, with 14 bases in between. The CDR3 totals 14 residues. A word on this clonotype: Its cognate antigen is unknown.

The rearrangement links TRBV29-1 to TRBJ2-1; TRBD2 might be the D (5 bases). This receptor was taken from a woman aged 55-75 years with primary liver carcinoma and hepatitis B virus infection. The sample comprised peripheral blood. The CDR3 spells CSVVWLAEYNEQFF. The DNA for the CDR3 is TGCAGCGTTGTCTGGCTAGCTGAGTACAATGAGCAGTTCTTC.